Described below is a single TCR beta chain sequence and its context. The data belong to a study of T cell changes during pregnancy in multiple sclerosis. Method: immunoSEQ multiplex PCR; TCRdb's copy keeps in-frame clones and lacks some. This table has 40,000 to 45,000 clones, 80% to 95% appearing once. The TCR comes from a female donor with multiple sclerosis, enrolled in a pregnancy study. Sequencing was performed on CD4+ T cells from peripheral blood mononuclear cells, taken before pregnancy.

CDR3 nucleotides: TGCGCCAGCAGCCAAGTCTCTGGACACGTGGACCCTGAAGCTTTCTTT. Its protein is CASSQVSGHVDPEAFF. The V gene is TRBV4-3, the J gene TRBJ1-1, with a weak D call TRBD1 (5 bases). The CDR3 consists of 16 residues. Germline V gene data show CDR1 as LGHNA and CDR2 as YSLEER. V was clipped by 1 base and J by 6 bases, with 18 bases between them.